Listed below are T cell receptor beta chains from one sample, sequenced in a study of monozygotic twins with inflammatory bowel disease. Reprocessing the 5' RACE reads, TCRdb reports a single entry for every CDR3 protein and omits DNA. This sample contains more than 300,000 distinct CDR3 sequences. Sequenced sample: blood. The source is a human donor with ulcerative colitis or Crohn's disease, or a healthy co-twin of an affected twin (not recorded which). The CDR3 runs from the conserved cysteine through the conserved F or W. Fields, in order: J gene, V gene, CDR3 protein.

TRBJ2-7 | TRBV9 | CASSVAWGEYEQYF
TRBJ1-4 | TRBV12-3/TRBV12-4 | CASSFGQYEKLFF
TRBJ2-7 | TRBV7-9 | CATPGQGYEQYF
TRBJ1-4 | TRBV29-1 | CSVLKTGHNEKLFF
TRBJ1-6 | TRBV11-2 | CASSFALTGDNSPLHF
TRBJ2-7 | TRBV7-9 | CASSSPLSYEQYF
TRBJ1-6 | TRBV5-1 | CASSLSGQGSTYNSPLHF
TRBJ1-4 | TRBV9 | CASSPRDSSTNEKLFF
TRBJ1-5 | TRBV30 | CAWSYGQSQPQHF
TRBJ2-5 | TRBV2 | CASRQDEETQYF
TRBJ1-1 | TRBV6-1 | CATRDIPLNTEAFF
TRBJ2-7 | TRBV6-2/TRBV6-3 | CASSSWGHEQYF
TRBJ1-1 | TRBV12-3/TRBV12-4 | CASSPRDRVWGMNTEAFF
TRBJ2-7 | TRBV5-5 | CASSLVPRDRGREQYF
TRBJ2-7 | TRBV29-1 | CSVGQGSIGEQYF
TRBJ1-2 | TRBV2 | CASSERTPNGYTF
TRBJ1-2 | TRBV7-2 | CASNKGDRANYGYTF
TRBJ2-5 | TRBV18 | CASSPPFWTGPQETQYF
TRBJ2-7 | TRBV9 | CASSVMGSSYEQYF
TRBJ2-7 | TRBV12-3/TRBV12-4 | CASRERGQARGQYF
TRBJ2-2 | TRBV18 | CASSPSWRTGELFF
TRBJ1-3 | TRBV29-1 | CSAPRGRFGNTIYF
TRBJ1-1 | TRBV30 | CAWGRGQGVTEAFF
TRBJ2-2 | TRBV4-3 | CASSQETSGGARSGELFF
TRBJ1-1 | TRBV12-3/TRBV12-4 | CASSFGNANTEAFF
TRBJ2-1 | TRBV12-3/TRBV12-4 | CASSPRGLAGNEQFF
TRBJ2-7 | TRBV7-3 | CASSVDSNYEQYF
TRBJ2-7 | TRBV12-3/TRBV12-4 | CASSPGTDLYEQYF